The present T cell receptor beta chain was sequenced within a study of CD8 T cells in ankylosing spondylitis (dated by TCRdb to the late 2010s). Concerning the study at large: The study profiled T cell receptor beta repertoires in healthy donors and ankylosing spondylitis patients to find disease-linked TCR variants. The whole study cohort included over a hundred healthy donors and 25 ankylosing spondylitis patients. Peripheral blood was sampled, and synovial fluid was also collected from ankylosing spondylitis patients. Beyond this particular receptor, the publication reports: A TCR beta motif of seven or eight highly homologous amino acid variants appeared characteristic of blood from ankylosing spondylitis patients. In peripheral blood, the disease-linked clones were found at relatively low frequencies and had a CD8+ phenotype. According to the report, matched synovial fluid samples from ankylosing spondylitis patients were significantly enriched for the disease-linked clones. Some TCR beta motif variants had previously been reported in synovial fluid and blood of reactive arthritis patients, which suggested common disease-initiation mechanisms.

Details on this clonotype: The clone's antigen remains unknown. No much larger clonotype is one base removed from it; base qualities were not supplied.

Data came from an Illumina HiSeq 2500. Quantitative 5'-RACE with molecular barcodes was used to prepare TCR beta libraries. Per the original workflow: To identify disease-linked TCR variants, a new computational method was used, one built on a probabilistic model of VDJ rearrangement. TCRdb applied fastp at Q25 and MiXCR to the public reads, then kept only in-frame beta chains. A single entry per CDR3 protein holds the most common genes and DNA from its merged rows. None of the V and J calls come from the authors' own analysis; TCRdb made them. This sample has about 750,000 distinct CDR3 sequences in its table, and 15% to 20% of those were observed once. The ten largest account for under 20% of the sample. The sample consisted of blood, either unsorted or a sorted T cell fraction (not recorded which). This clonotype was sampled from a male donor with ankylosing spondylitis.

The CDR3 protein sequence reads: CASSPAVGLQFF. The nucleotide sequence reads TGTGCCAGCAGCCCCGCAGTAGGATTGCAGTTCTTC. The V and J genes are TRBV11-1 and TRBJ2-1, with the D gene uncertain. The cysteine opens and the phenylalanine closes a CDR3 of 12 amino acids. Left in the record is the CDR3 DNA by itself, 36 bases read in frame from the first base. For CDR1 and CDR2, the germline V gene (reference sequence) lists SGHAT and FQDESV. At the junction V is shortened by 5 bases and J by 12 bases, with 14 bases in between.